This TCR beta chain appears in the sequencing data of a study of blood T cell repertoires in COVID-19. Study context: Acute and convalescent COVID-19 samples came from the United States, Italy and Spain.

Original processing methods: Researchers report that nucleated cell counts were estimated from reference gene primer amplification. The assay was immunoSEQ multiplex PCR, and TCRdb's table has in-frame clones only and misses some. The DNA was the basis for D and trimming; V, J and clone size are from that table. The profile shows around 200,000 clones, roughly nine tenths of them singletons. The CDR3 contains 14 residues. Trimming left V 4 bases short and J 13 bases short, with 20 bases between. Germline loops: CDR1 SGHTS, CDR2 YDEGEE. What was sequenced was peripheral blood. The clonotype originates from a man between 40 and 49 years old with acute or convalescent COVID-19. This chain uses TRBV5-8 with TRBJ1-4; D gene uncertain. CDR3 bases: TGTGCCAGCAGCCTCAGAGGGTCCATGAAAAGACTGTTTTTT. It specifies CASSLRGSMKRLFF.